This TCR beta chain was observed in a study of T cell responses to AZD1222 COVID-19 vaccine. Only in-frame clones appear in the TCRdb table, and some are missing; sequencing was by immunoSEQ multiplex PCR. The data show under 150,000 clones, 90% to 95% seen once. V was shortened by 1 base and J by 5 bases, with 15 bases between the two germline ends. The germline V gene encodes CDR1 SGHNT and CDR2 YENEEA. The CDR3 sequence is 16 residues long. Findings and limits, study-wide: Nearly half of spike-specific TCRs reportedly go after variant regions that carry no mutations.

About this clone itself: Its antigen remains unknown.

This specimen consisted of peripheral blood, obtained on day 0 of AZD1222 vaccination. The genes are TRBV11-3 and TRBJ2-1; TRBD2 might be the D (5 bases). The TCR was taken from an adult in good health. The CDR3 loop is CASSLGASGFDNEQFF. Here the CDR3 DNA reads TGTGCCAGCAGCTTAGGGGCCTCGGGGTTCGACAATGAGCAGTTCTTC.